This TCR beta chain was captured in a study of blood T cell repertoires in COVID-19. Study overall: Samples of COVID-19 (acute and convalescent) were obtained from the United States, Italy and Spain. PBMCs, B-cell-depleted T cells, or T cells were the source of the cDNA or gDNA that made up the material.

The germline V gene has CDR1 SNHLY and CDR2 FYNNEI. With 6 bases clipped from V and 10 bases from J, the junction kept 9 bases outside the gene matches. There are 14 residues in the CDR3. Under the authors' procedure: Using reference gene primer amplification, nucleated cell counts were estimated. Generated by immunoSEQ multiplex PCR, the TCRdb table keeps only in-frame clones and is missing some. V and J calls and clone size are those listed in that table; D and trimming were worked out from the DNA. The profile shows around 150,000 clones, 80% to 90% of them singletons. V gene TRBV2 combines with J gene TRBJ1-6; 7 bases are shared with TRBD1. The sequencing sample was made of peripheral blood. This TCR came from an older woman with COVID-19, enrolled during active disease. The CDR3 loop reads CASRGDRVNSPLHF. The CDR3 DNA is TGTGCCAGCAGAGGAGACAGGGTAAACTCACCCCTCCACTTT. The full variable domain, in which reference TRBV2 and TRBJ1-6 provide the parts outside the CDR3, is EPEVTQTPSHQVTQMGQEVILRCVPISNHLYFYWYRQILGQKVEFLVSFYNNEISEKSEIFDDQFSVERPDGSNFTLKIRSTKLEDSAMYFCASRGDRVNSPLHFGNGTRLTVT.